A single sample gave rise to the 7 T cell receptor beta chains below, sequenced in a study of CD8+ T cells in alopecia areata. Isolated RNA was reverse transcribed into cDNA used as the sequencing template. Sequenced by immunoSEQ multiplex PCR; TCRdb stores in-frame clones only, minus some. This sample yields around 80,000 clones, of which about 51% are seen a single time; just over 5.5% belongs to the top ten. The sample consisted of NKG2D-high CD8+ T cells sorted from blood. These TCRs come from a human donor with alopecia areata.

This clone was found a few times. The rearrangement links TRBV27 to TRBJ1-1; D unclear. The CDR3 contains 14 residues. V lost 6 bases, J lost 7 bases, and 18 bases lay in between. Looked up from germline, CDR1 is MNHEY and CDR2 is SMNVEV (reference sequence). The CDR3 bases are TGTGCCAGCAGCTTACACGGGCCTGGGGATGAAGCTTTCTTT. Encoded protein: CASSLHGPGDEAFF.

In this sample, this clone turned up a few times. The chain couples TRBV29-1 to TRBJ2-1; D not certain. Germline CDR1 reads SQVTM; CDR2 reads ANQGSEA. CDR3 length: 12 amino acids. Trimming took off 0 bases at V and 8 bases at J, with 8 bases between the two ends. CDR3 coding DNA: TGCAGCGTTGAAGAAACTGTGGATGAGCAGTTCTTC. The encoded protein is CSVEETVDEQFF.

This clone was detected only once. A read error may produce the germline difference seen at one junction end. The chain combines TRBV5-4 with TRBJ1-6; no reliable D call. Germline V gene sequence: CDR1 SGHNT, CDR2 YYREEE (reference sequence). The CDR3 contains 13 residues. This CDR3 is CASSLESLSRLHF. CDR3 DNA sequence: TGTGCCAGCAGCTTGGAGTCGCTGTCACGCCTCCACTTT.

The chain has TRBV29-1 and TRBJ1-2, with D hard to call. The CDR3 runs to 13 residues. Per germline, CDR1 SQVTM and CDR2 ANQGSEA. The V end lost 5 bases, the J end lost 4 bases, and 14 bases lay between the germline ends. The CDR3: CSVPKDFGYGYTF. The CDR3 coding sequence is TGCAGCGTTCCTAAAGATTTTGGCTATGGCTACACCTTC.

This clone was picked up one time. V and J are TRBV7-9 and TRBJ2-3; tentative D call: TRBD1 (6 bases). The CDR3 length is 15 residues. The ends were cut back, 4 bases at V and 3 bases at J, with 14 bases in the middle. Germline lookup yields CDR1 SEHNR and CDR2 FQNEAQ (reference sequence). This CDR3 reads CASSYIQGLTDTQYF. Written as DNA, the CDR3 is TGTGCCAGCAGCTATATCCAGGGGTTAACAGATACGCAGTATTTT.

As DNA, the CDR3 is TGTGCCAGCAGCTTGGAGTCAGAAGAGACCCAGTACTTC. Protein: CASSLESEETQYF. V and J are TRBV5-4 and TRBJ2-5; unclear D gene. The CDR3 spans 13 residues. V was shortened by 0 bases and J by 3 bases, with 6 bases between the two germline ends. In germline, CDR1 is SGHNT, CDR2 YYREEE (reference sequence).

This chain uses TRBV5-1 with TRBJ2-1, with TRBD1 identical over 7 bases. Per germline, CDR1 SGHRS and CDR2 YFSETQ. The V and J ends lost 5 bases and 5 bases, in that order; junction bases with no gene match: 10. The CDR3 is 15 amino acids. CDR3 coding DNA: TGCGCCAGCAGGTCCGGGACAGCCCTTAACAATGAGCAGTTCTTC. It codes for CASRSGTALNNEQFF.